This T cell receptor beta chain was found in a study of T cell changes during pregnancy in multiple sclerosis. Libraries were prepared by immunoSEQ multiplex PCR; TCRdb keeps only in-frame clonotypes and omits some of them. The sample lists roughly 74,000 clones, about 88% occurring once. Unmatched junction bases numbered 4, after V lost 3 bases and J lost 2 bases. CDR3 size: 14 residues. Germline CDR1 reads SGHNT; CDR2 reads YYREEE (reference sequence). The gene calls are TRBV5-4 and TRBJ2-7; TRBD1 matches 8 bases. This clonotype originated in a female donor with multiple sclerosis, enrolled in a pregnancy study. The sample consisted of peripheral blood, taken before pregnancy. CDR3 amino acids: CASSYRDRTYEQYF. The CDR3 coding sequence is TGTGCCAGCAGCTACCGGGACAGGACCTACGAGCAGTACTTC.